The subject of this entry is one TCR beta chain. This specimen comes from a study of blood T cell repertoires in COVID-19. In the study overall: Nucleic acid was either cDNA or gDNA, and it came from T cells, B-cell-depleted T cells, or PBMCs.

The authors' processing: Amplification of reference gene primers was used by the study to estimate nucleated cell counts. Repertoires were generated with immunoSEQ multiplex PCR, while TCRdb's copy carries only in-frame clones and drops some. V, J and clone size are taken as reported in that table, and D and trimming were inferred from the DNA itself. The data show about 110,000 clones, with 88% seen just once and roughly 2.5% held by the top ten. Germline V CDR1 and CDR2: WSHSY, SAAADI. J gave up 2 bases and V 7 bases, and 3 bases lay outside the gene matches. The CDR3 has 13 residues. The sequenced material came from peripheral blood. The sequence was collected from a human donor in a cohort sampled during active COVID-19. This chain connects TRBV10-2 to TRBJ1-1; TRBD1 agrees at 8 bases. The DNA of the CDR3 is TGCGCCAGCATAGACAGGGGCAACACTGAAGCTTTCTTT. This codes for CASIDRGNTEAFF.